This TCR beta chain was documented in a study of CD8 T cells in Susac syndrome. The germline gives CDR1 MGHRA, CDR2 YSYEKL. The CDR3 sequence is 15 residues long. V was pared by 3 bases and J by 6 bases, with 15 bases between. General observations from the study: The study acknowledged a relatively small number of individuals in its TCR sequencing and HLA analysis.

Roughly 0.45 to 1 ug RNA was reverse transcribed with random hexamers. A single record per CDR3 protein comes from TCRdb applying MiXCR to the immunoSEQ multiplex PCR reads. Of tens of thousands of distinct CDR3 sequences in the sample, about 95% were seen once. Negative isolation was used for CD8+ and CD4+ T cells, and FACS enrichment was applied to TEMRA cells. A note on this clonotype: Its target is not known.

Sequencing used CD8+ T cells from PBMCs. The TCR originated in a human donor with multiple sclerosis. The chain is built from TRBV4-1 and TRBJ1-5; D possibly corresponds to TRBD1 (6 bases). In nucleotides, the CDR3 is TGCGCCAGCAGCCATGAAGGGGGAGCGGGTCAGCCCCAGCATTTT. It yields the protein CASSHEGGAGQPQHF.